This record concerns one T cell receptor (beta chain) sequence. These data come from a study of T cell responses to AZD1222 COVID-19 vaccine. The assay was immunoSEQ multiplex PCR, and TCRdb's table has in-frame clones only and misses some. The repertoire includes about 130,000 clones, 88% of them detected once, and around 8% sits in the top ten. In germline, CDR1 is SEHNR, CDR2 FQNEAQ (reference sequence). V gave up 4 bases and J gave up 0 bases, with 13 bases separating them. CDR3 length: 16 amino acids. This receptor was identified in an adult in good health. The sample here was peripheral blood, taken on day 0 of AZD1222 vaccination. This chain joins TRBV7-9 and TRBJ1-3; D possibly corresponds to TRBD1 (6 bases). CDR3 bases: TGTGCCAGCAGCTCCACCCGGGACAACTCTGGAAACACCATATATTTT. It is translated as CASSSTRDNSGNTIYF. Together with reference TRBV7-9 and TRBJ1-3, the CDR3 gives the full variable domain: DTGVSQNPRHKITKRGQNVTFRCDPISEHNRLYWYRQTLGQGPEFLTYFQNEAQLEKSRLLSDRFSAERPKGSFSTLEIQRTEQGDSAMYLCASSSTRDNSGNTIYFGEGSWLTVV.